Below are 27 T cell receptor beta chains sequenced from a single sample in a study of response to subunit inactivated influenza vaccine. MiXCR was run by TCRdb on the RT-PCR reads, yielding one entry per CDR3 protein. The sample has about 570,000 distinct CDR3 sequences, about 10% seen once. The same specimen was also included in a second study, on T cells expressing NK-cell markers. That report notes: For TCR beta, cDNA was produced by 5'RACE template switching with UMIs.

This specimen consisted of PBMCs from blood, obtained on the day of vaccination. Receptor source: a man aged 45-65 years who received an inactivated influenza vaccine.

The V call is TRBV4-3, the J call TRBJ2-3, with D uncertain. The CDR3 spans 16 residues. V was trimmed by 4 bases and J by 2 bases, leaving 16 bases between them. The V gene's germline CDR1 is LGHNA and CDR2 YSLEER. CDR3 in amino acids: CASSRATPIITDTQYF. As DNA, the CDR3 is TGCGCCAGCAGCCGCGCGACTCCTATTATCACAGATACGCAGTATTTT.

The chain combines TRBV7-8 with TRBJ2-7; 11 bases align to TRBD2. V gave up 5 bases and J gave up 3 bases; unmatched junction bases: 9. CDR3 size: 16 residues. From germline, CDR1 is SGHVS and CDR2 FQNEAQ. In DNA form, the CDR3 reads TGTGCCAGCAGCCCCACTAGCGGGAGAAGGTACTACGAGCAGTACTTC. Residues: CASSPTSGRRYYEQYF.

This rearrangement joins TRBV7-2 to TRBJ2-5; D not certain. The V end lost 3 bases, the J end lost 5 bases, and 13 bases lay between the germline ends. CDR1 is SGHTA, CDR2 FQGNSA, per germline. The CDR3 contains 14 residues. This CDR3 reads CASSFGQVGETQYF. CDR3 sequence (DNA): TGTGCCAGCAGCTTCGGGCAGGTGGGGGAGACCCAGTACTTC. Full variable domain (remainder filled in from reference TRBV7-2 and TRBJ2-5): GAGVSQSPSNKVTEKGKDVELRCDPISGHTALYWYRQSLGQGLEFLIYFQGNSAPDKSGLPSDRFSAERTGGSVSTLTIQRTQQEDSAVYLCASSFGQVGETQYFGPGTRLLVL.

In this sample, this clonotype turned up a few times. The CDR3 protein is CAISEPIDRASRGYTF. The CDR3 region has the DNA TGTGCCATCAGTGAGCCAATCGACAGGGCATCTCGTGGCTACACCTTC. This rearrangement joins TRBV10-3 to TRBJ1-2; 7 bases map to TRBD1. V was pared by 2 bases and J by 7 bases, with 13 bases of the junction left unmatched. The CDR3 extends over 16 amino acids. CDR1 is ENHRY and CDR2 is SYGVKD in the germline V gene.

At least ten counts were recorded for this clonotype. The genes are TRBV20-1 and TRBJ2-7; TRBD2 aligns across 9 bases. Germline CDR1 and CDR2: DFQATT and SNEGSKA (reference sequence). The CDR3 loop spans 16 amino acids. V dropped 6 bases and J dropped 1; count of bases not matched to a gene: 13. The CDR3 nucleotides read TGCAGTGCACATGGTAGCGGGAGAGTAAATTCCTACGAGCAGTACTTC. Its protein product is CSAHGSGRVNSYEQYF.

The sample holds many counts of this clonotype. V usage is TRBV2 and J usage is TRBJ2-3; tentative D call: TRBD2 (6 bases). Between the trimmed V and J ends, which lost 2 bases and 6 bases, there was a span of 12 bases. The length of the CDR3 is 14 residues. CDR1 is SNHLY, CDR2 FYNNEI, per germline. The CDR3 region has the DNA TGTGCCAGCAGTGAACCCGGGGGTCGCGATACGCAGTATTTT. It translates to CASSEPGGRDTQYF.

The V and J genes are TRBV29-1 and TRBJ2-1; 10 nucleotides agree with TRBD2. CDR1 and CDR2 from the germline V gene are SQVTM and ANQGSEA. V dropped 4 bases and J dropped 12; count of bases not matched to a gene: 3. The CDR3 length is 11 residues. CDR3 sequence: CSVVIAGGQFF. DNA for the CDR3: TGCAGCGTTGTAATAGCGGGAGGGCAGTTCTTC.

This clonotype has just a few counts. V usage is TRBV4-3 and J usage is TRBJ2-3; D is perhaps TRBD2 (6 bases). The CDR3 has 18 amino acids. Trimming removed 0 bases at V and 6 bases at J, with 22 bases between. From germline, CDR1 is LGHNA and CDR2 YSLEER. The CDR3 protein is CASSQDFSGGGSPDTQYF. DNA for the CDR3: TGCGCCAGCAGCCAAGATTTTAGCGGTGGAGGTTCACCCGATACGCAGTATTTT.

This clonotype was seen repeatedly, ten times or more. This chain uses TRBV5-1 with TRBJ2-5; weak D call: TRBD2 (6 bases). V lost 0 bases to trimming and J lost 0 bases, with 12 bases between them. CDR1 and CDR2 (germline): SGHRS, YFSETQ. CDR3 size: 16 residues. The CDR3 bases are TGCGCCAGCAGCTTGGGAAGCGGGTCTAACCAAGAGACCCAGTACTTC. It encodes CASSLGSGSNQETQYF.

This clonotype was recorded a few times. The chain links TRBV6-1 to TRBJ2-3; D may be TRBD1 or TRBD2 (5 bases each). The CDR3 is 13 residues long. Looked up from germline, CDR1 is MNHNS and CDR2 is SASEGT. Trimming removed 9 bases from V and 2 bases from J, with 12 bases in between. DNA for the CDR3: TGTGCCAGTCTGGGGGTCCTCACAGATACGCAGTATTTT. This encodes CASLGVLTDTQYF.

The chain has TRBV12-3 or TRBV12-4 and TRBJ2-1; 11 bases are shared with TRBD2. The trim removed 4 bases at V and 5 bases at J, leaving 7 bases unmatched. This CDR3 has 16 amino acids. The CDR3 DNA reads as TGTGCCAGCAGTTCTCTAGCGGGGGGACCTAACAATGAGCAGTTCTTC. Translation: CASSSLAGGPNNEQFF.

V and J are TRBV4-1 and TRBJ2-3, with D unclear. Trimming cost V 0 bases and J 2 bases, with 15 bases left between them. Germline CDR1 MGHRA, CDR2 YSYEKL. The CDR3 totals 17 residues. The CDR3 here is CASSQEPLGPFTDTQYF. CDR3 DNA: TGCGCCAGCAGCCAAGAACCCCTCGGGCCCTTCACAGATACGCAGTATTTT.

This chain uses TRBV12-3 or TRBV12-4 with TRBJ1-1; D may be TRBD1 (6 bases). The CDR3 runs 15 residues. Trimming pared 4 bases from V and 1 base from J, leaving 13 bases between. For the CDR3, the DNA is TGTGCCAGCAGTTCCTCCGACAGGCCGAACACTGAAGCTTTCTTT. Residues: CASSSSDRPNTEAFF.

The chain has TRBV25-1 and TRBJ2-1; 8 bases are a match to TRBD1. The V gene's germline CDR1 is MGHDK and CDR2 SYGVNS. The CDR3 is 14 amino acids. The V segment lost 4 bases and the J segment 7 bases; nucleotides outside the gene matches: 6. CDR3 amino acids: CASSGQGRWNEQFF. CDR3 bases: TGTGCCAGCAGTGGACAGGGGAGGTGGAATGAGCAGTTCTTC.

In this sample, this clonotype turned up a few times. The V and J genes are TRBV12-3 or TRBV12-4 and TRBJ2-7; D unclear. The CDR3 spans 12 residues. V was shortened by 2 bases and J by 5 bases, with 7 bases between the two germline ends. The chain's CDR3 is CASSLKAHEQYF. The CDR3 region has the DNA TGTGCCAGCAGTTTAAAAGCCCACGAGCAGTACTTC.

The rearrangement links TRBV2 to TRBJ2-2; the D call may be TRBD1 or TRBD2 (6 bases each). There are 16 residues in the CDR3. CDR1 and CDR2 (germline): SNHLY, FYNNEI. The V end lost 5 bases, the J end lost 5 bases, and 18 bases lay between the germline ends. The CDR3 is CASSTGLPQGTGELFF. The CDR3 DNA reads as TGTGCCAGCAGTACGGGACTTCCGCAGGGGACCGGGGAGCTGTTTTTT. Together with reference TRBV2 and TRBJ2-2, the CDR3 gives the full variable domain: EPEVTQTPSHQVTQMGQEVILRCVPISNHLYFYWYRQILGQKVEFLVSFYNNEISEKSEIFDDQFSVERPDGSNFTLKIRSTKLEDSAMYFCASSTGLPQGTGELFFGEGSRLTVL.

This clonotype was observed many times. CDR3 nucleotides: TGCAGCGCCCAGGGGACCAACACGGGGCCCTACGAGCAGTACTTC. Its protein is CSAQGTNTGPYEQYF. V gene TRBV29-1 combines with J gene TRBJ2-7; possible D gene TRBD1, 6 bases. Germline CDR1 and CDR2: SQVTM and ANQGSEA. The CDR3 totals 15 residues. Deletions cut 7 bases from V and 2 bases from J, with 21 bases between.

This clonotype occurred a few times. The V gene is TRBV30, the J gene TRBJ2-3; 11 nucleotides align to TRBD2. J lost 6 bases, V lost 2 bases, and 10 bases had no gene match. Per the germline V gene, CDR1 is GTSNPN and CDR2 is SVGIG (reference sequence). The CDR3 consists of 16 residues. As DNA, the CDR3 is TGTGCCTGGAGTCGCGGGGGTAGCGGGAGGGTGGATACGCAGTATTTT. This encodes CAWSRGGSGRVDTQYF.

CDR3 region: CSARAQRLRDTQYF. The CDR3 DNA follows: TGCAGTGCTAGAGCTCAGCGGCTGAGGGATACGCAGTATTTT. This chain uses TRBV20-1 with TRBJ2-3; TRBD2 is a possible D gene (5 bases). Germline CDR1 DFQATT, CDR2 SNEGSKA (reference sequence). CDR3 length equals 14 residues. With 1 base removed from V and 6 bases from J, the gap between germline ends came to 14 bases.

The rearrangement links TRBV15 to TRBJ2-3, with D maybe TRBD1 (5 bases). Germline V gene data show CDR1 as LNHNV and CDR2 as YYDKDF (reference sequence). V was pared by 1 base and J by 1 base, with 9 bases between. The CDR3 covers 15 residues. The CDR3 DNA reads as TGTGCCACCAGCAGAGGCAGGGCCGGCACAGATACGCAGTATTTT. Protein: CATSRGRAGTDTQYF.

This chain's CDR3 is CASSTGTLKGTEAFF. The CDR3 DNA follows: TGTGCCAGCAGTACCGGGACACTAAAAGGGACTGAAGCTTTCTTT. V usage is TRBV12-3 or TRBV12-4 and J usage is TRBJ1-1, with TRBD1 as a possible D gene (6 bases). V lost 5 bases to trimming and J lost 5 bases, with 18 bases between them. The CDR3 is 15 amino acids.

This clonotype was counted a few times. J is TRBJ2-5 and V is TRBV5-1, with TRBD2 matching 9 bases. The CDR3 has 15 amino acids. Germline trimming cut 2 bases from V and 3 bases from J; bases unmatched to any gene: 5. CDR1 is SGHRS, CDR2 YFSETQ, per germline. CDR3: CASSFKAGGEETQYF. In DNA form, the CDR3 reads TGCGCCAGCAGCTTTAAAGCGGGAGGTGAAGAGACCCAGTACTTC.

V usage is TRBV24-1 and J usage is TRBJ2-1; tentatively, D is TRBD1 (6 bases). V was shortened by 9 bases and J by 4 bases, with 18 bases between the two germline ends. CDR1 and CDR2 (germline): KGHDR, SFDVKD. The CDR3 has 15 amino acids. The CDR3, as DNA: TGTGCCACCCAATCTTGGGGCCAGGGGTACAATGAGCAGTTCTTC. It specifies CATQSWGQGYNEQFF.

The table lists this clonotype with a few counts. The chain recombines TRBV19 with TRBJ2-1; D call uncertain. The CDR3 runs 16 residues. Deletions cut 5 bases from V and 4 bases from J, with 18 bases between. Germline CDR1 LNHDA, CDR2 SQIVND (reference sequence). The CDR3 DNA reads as TGTGCCAGTAGTTCCCTTCTTGAGTTGTCATACAATGAGCAGTTCTTC. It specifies CASSSLLELSYNEQFF.

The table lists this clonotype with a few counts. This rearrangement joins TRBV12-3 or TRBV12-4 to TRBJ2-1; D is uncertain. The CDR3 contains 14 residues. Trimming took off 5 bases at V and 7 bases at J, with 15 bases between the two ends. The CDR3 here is CASSATPGFNEQFF. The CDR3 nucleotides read TGTGCCAGCAGTGCGACGCCTGGGTTTAATGAGCAGTTCTTC.

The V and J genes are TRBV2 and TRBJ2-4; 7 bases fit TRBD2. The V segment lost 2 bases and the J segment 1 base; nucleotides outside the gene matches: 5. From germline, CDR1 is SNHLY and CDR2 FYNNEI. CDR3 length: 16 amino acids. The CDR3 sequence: CASSESREGAKNIQYF. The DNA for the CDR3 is TGTGCCAGCAGTGAAAGCAGGGAGGGGGCCAAAAACATTCAGTACTTC.

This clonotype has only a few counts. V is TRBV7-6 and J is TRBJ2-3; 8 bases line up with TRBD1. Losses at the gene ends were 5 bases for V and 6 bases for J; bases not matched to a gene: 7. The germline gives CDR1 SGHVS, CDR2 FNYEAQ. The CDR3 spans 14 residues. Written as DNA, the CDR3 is TGTGCCAGCAGCGCGACAGGGGTTCGGGATACGCAGTATTTT. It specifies CASSATGVRDTQYF.